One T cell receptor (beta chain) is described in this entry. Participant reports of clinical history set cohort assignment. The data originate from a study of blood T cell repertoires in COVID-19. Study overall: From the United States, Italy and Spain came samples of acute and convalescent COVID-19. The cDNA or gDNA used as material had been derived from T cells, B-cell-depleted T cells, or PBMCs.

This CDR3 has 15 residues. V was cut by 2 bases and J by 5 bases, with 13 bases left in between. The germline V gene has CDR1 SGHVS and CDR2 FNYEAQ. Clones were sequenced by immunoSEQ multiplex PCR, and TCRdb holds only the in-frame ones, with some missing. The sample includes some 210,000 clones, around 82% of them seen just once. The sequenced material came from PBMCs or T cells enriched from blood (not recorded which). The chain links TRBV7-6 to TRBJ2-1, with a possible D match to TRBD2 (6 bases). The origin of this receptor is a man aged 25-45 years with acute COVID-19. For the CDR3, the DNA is TGTGCCAGCAGCTTAAGGGACGGCGGGGACAATGAGCAGTTCTTC. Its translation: CASSLRDGGDNEQFF.